The 32 T cell receptor beta chains below were found in one sample sequenced in a study of T cell repertoires in cytomegalovirus infection. One entry per CDR3 protein results from TCRdb running MiXCR on the reads. The sample consists of fewer than 300,000 distinct CDR3 sequences, about 23% of them appearing once. The specimen sequenced was PBMCs. These receptors came from a human donor in good health (CMV status not recorded). Some clones in this sample may be carry-over from other donors' samples.

This clonotype occurred a few times. The chain employs TRBV19 and TRBJ1-1; 7 nucleotides align to TRBD1. CDR3 length: 13 residues. CDR1 is LNHDA, CDR2 SQIVND, per germline (reference sequence). V gave up 7 bases and J gave up 1 base; unmatched junction bases: 3. The CDR3 spells CASTDRENTEAFF. CDR3 DNA sequence: TGTGCCAGTACCGACAGGGAGAACACTGAAGCTTTCTTT. Full variable domain (rest looked up from reference TRBV19 and TRBJ1-1): DGGITQSPKYLFRKEGQNVTLSCEQNLNHDAMYWYRQDPGQGLRLIYYSQIVNDFQKGDIAEGYSVSREKKESFPLTVTSAQKNPTAFYLCASTDRENTEAFFGQGTRLTVV.

The gene calls are TRBV6-1 and TRBJ2-2; D not resolved. The germline CDR1 and CDR2 sequences are MNHNS and SASEGT. This CDR3 is built from 15 residues. V gave up 4 bases and J gave up 4 bases, with 13 bases separating them. The CDR3, as DNA: TGTGCCAGCAGTGTATCCGCGTCCGGCACCGGGGAGCTGTTTTTT. The encoded protein is CASSVSASGTGELFF.

The rearrangement uses TRBV2 and TRBJ2-7; D gene uncertain. Trimming cost V 7 bases and J 0 bases, with 4 bases left between them. The CDR3 covers 11 residues. Germline V gene lookup returns CDR1 SNHLY and CDR2 FYNNEI. The CDR3 spells CASMISYEQYV. The CDR3 bases are TGTGCCAGCATGATCTCCTACGAGCAGTACGTC.

In this sample, this clonotype turned up many times. V is TRBV7-2 and J is TRBJ1-2; possible D gene TRBD1, 5 bases. The germline gives CDR1 SGHTA, CDR2 FQGNSA. V shed 8 bases and J shed 4 bases, with 17 bases lying between them. The CDR3 runs 14 residues. The CDR3: CASPRVQGRYGYTF. The CDR3, as DNA: TGTGCCAGCCCACGCGTCCAGGGCCGCTATGGCTACACCTTC.

This clonotype is a singleton in its sample. A much more abundant neighbour one base away suggests this may be a read error. The chain employs TRBV9 and TRBJ2-2; D unclear. CDR1 is SGDLS and CDR2 is YYNGEE in the germline V gene. CDR3 length: 14 residues. The V and J ends lost 0 bases and 1 base respectively, with 4 bases between them. For the CDR3, the DNA is TGTGCCAGCAGCGTAGTGGTGAACACCGGGGAGCTGTTTTTT. Amino acids: CASSVVVNTGELFF.

V gene TRBV30 combines with J gene TRBJ2-1; perhaps TRBD1 as D (6 bases). Trimming cost V 3 bases and J 5 bases, with 14 bases left between them. Germline CDR1 is GTSNPN and CDR2 is SVGIG (reference sequence). This CDR3 contains 14 residues. The CDR3 loop is CAWRVQGQNNEQFF. Here the CDR3 DNA reads TGTGCCTGGAGAGTTCAGGGGCAAAACAATGAGCAGTTCTTC.

In this sample, this clonotype turned up many times. This chain uses TRBV28 with TRBJ2-3, with 11 nucleotides matching TRBD2. V dropped 4 bases and J dropped 5; count of bases not matched to a gene: 5. The length of the CDR3 is 15 residues. The germline V gene encodes CDR1 MDHEN and CDR2 SYDVKM. The CDR3 region has the DNA TGTGCCAGCAGTTCACTAGCGGGAGTGGTAGATACGCAGTATTTT. This codes for CASSSLAGVVDTQYF.

This clonotype was seen many times. The rearrangement links TRBV7-2 to TRBJ1-1; no firm D call. Per germline, CDR1 SGHTA and CDR2 FQGNSA. V lost 6 bases and J lost 0, with 11 bases in between. This CDR3 is built from 14 residues. The chain's CDR3 is CASRPSILNTEAFF. Written as DNA, the CDR3 is TGTGCCAGCAGACCCTCAATTTTGAACACTGAAGCTTTCTTT. Full variable domain (remainder filled in from reference TRBV7-2 and TRBJ1-1): GAGVSQSPSNKVTEKGKDVELRCDPISGHTALYWYRQSLGQGLEFLIYFQGNSAPDKSGLPSDRFSAERTGGSVSTLTIQRTQQEDSAVYLCASRPSILNTEAFFGQGTRLTVV.

This clonotype was seen a handful of times. The genes are TRBV11-2 and TRBJ2-7; TRBD1 or TRBD2 may be the D gene (5 bases each). V was cut by 2 bases and J by 0 bases, with 8 bases left in between. CDR3 size: 14 residues. Germline CDR1 SGHAT, CDR2 FQNNGV. The CDR3 here is CASSLFGGSYEQYF. The DNA for the CDR3 is TGTGCCAGCAGCTTATTTGGGGGCTCCTACGAGCAGTACTTC. The full variable domain, rest sourced from reference TRBV11-2 and TRBJ2-7, is EAGVAQSPRYKIIEKRQSVAFWCNPISGHATLYWYQQILGQGPKLLIQFQNNGVVDDSQLPKDRFSAERLKGVDSTLKIQPAKLEDSAVYLCASSLFGGSYEQYFGPGTRLTVT.

This clonotype was seen more than once but under ten times. This sequence joins TRBV2 and TRBJ1-2; TRBD1 matches at 7 bases. V was pared by 4 bases and J by 3 bases, with 8 bases of the junction left unmatched. The CDR3 is 15 residues long. Per the germline V gene, CDR1 is SNHLY and CDR2 is FYNNEI. CDR3 nucleotide sequence: TGTGCCAGCAGTGTCGGGACAGTCAAATACTATGGCTACACCTTC. Translating it yields CASSVGTVKYYGYTF.

The V call is TRBV7-2, the J call TRBJ1-5, with 9 bases that match TRBD1. Germline CDR1 and CDR2: SGHTA and FQGNSA. The CDR3 is 19 residues long. The ends lost 5 bases at V and 0 bases at J; junction bases unmatched: 14. The CDR3 region is CASSPVDRGSFYSNQPQHF. The CDR3 DNA sequence: TGTGCCAGCAGCCCGGTGGACAGGGGCAGCTTCTATAGCAATCAGCCCCAGCATTTT.

This clonotype turned up a few times. The chain employs TRBV12-3 or TRBV12-4 and TRBJ1-6; 7 positions agree with TRBD1. The V and J ends lost 5 bases and 8 bases, in that order; junction bases with no gene match: 6. CDR3 size: 14 residues. The CDR3 loop reads CASSPTGRDSPLHF. As DNA, the CDR3 is TGTGCCAGCAGTCCGACAGGGAGGGATTCACCCCTCCACTTT.

The chain has TRBV5-1 and TRBJ1-2; 9 bases align to TRBD1. The CDR3 covers 15 residues. V shed 4 bases, J shed 7 bases, and the junction held 11 bases outside the gene matches. Germline CDR1 SGHRS, CDR2 YFSETQ. The CDR3 region is CASSTRAGTGTGYTF. DNA for the CDR3: TGCGCCAGCAGCACTAGGGCCGGGACAGGGACTGGCTACACCTTC.

The CDR3 reads CASSPPGGVKSEAFF. In DNA, the CDR3 is TGTGCCAGCAGTCCCCCAGGGGGGGTTAAGTCTGAAGCTTTCTTT. The chain employs TRBV12-3 or TRBV12-4 and TRBJ1-1; TRBD1 matches 7 bases. The junction had 12 bases not matched to a gene; V was cut back by 5 bases and J by 6 bases. The CDR3 length is 15 residues.

This clonotype has a count of ten or more. The rearrangement links TRBV7-8 to TRBJ1-2; D is unresolved. The V gene lost 1 base and the J gene lost 8 bases, with 17 bases spanning the gap. CDR3 length: 15 amino acids. The germline V gene has CDR1 SGHVS and CDR2 FQNEAQ. The CDR3 bases are TGTGCCAGCAGCTTAGGAGACTCAGGAGGAAGGGGCTACACCTTC. It codes for CASSLGDSGGRGYTF.

This clonotype was counted only a few times. V and J are TRBV20-1 and TRBJ1-5; TRBD1 is a possible D gene (5 bases). Germline V CDR1 and CDR2: DFQATT, SNEGSKA (reference sequence). The V and J ends lost 6 bases and 5 bases respectively, with 23 bases between them. This CDR3 is built from 16 residues. In nucleotides, the CDR3 is TGCAGTGCCACTTTCTTCGTCGACAGATCCTATCAGCCCCAGCATTTT. Amino acids: CSATFFVDRSYQPQHF.

J is TRBJ1-6 and V is TRBV5-1; a weak D match, TRBD1 (5 bases). V lost 2 bases to trimming and J lost 6 bases, with 6 bases between them. Germline-derived CDR1 and CDR2 are SGHRS and YFSETQ. The CDR3 totals 13 residues. The CDR3 DNA follows: TGCGCCAGCAGCTTCGACAGTAATTCACCCCTCCACTTT. Protein product: CASSFDSNSPLHF.

At least ten counts were recorded for this clonotype. The gene calls are TRBV7-2 and TRBJ2-7; 8 nucleotides agree with TRBD1. J gave up 2 bases and V 3 bases, and 6 bases lay outside the gene matches. CDR3 size: 15 residues. Germline V gene data show CDR1 as SGHTA and CDR2 as FQGNSA. The CDR3 reads CASSLETGAAYEQYF. DNA of the CDR3: TGTGCCAGCAGCTTGGAGACAGGGGCGGCCTACGAGCAGTACTTC.

The chain is built from TRBV19 and TRBJ1-5; possible D gene TRBD1, 5 bases. The V gene's germline CDR1 is LNHDA and CDR2 SQIVND (reference sequence). Trimming cost V 5 bases and J 6 bases, with 14 bases left between them. The CDR3 covers 14 residues. CDR3 sequence (DNA): TGTGCCAGTAGTGGGGGTCTGGCCCTTCAGCCCCAGCATTTT. It specifies CASSGGLALQPQHF.

This clonotype was seen more than once but under ten times. The chain joins TRBV5-1 to TRBJ2-2, with 9 bases that match TRBD1. The CDR3 has 17 amino acids. Unmatched junction bases numbered 10, after V lost 3 bases and J lost 4 bases. The V gene's germline CDR1 is SGHRS and CDR2 YFSETQ. The CDR3 DNA follows: TGCGCCAGCAGCTCGGGATACAGGGGGCCTAGCACCGGGGAGCTGTTTTTT. Its translation: CASSSGYRGPSTGELFF.

This clonotype occurred a few times. The rearrangement joins TRBV7-2 to TRBJ1-5; TRBD1 agrees at 9 bases. Germline CDR1 SGHTA, CDR2 FQGNSA. The junction had 1 base not matched to a gene; V was cut back by 2 bases and J by 5 bases. The length of the CDR3 is 14 residues. The CDR3 nucleotides are TGTGCCAGCAGCTTAAACAGGGGGCATCAGCCCCAGCATTTT. This codes for CASSLNRGHQPQHF.

This clonotype was picked up a small number of times. The rearrangement joins TRBV24-1 to TRBJ2-1; the D is unclear. The V end lost 3 bases, the J end lost 0 bases, and 11 bases lay between the germline ends. CDR3 length: 16 residues. Germline loops: CDR1 KGHDR, CDR2 SFDVKD. CDR3 amino acids: CATSDPRLGSYNEQFF. Written as DNA, the CDR3 is TGTGCCACCAGTGATCCGCGACTGGGCTCCTACAATGAGCAGTTCTTC.

This clonotype was recorded many times. V is TRBV7-8 and J is TRBJ2-3; D remains unclear. V was cut by 1 base and J by 2 bases, with 7 bases left in between. This CDR3 is 14 amino acids long. Germline CDR1 and CDR2: SGHVS and FQNEAQ. The CDR3 DNA reads as TGTGCCAGCAGCTTAGAGACGACCACAGATACGCAGTATTTT. This translates into CASSLETTTDTQYF.

V is TRBV10-3 and J is TRBJ2-7; 9 bases fit TRBD1. This CDR3 is 15 amino acids long. In germline, CDR1 is ENHRY, CDR2 SYGVKD. J lost 4 bases, V lost 4 bases, and 8 bases had no gene match. The CDR3 loop reads CAISAPGQGVYEQYF. The CDR3 nucleotides read TGTGCCATCAGTGCTCCGGGACAGGGTGTGTACGAGCAGTACTTC.

The rearrangement links TRBV11-2 to TRBJ2-7; D may be TRBD1 (6 bases). The CDR3 sequence is 15 residues long. The ends were cut back, 0 bases at V and 2 bases at J, with 11 bases in the middle. CDR1 SGHAT and CDR2 FQNNGV come from the germline V gene. DNA for the CDR3: TGTGCCAGCAGCTTAGAGATCAGGGGACCCTACGAGCAGTACTTC. Residues: CASSLEIRGPYEQYF.

This clonotype was counted many times. The J gene is TRBJ2-3, the V gene TRBV7-2; D not resolved. The CDR3 has 14 residues. Germline CDR1 and CDR2: SGHTA and FQGNSA. The V end was cut by 5 bases, the J end by 0 bases, with 9 bases between. As DNA, the CDR3 is TGTGCCAGCAGCCCGGGTATGAGCACAGATACGCAGTATTTT. Encoded protein: CASSPGMSTDTQYF.

This clonotype was observed many times. The rearrangement links TRBV7-2 to TRBJ2-6; 8 bases are shared with TRBD1. Germline CDR1 and CDR2: SGHTA and FQGNSA. The V gene end was trimmed by 5 bases and the J gene end by 2 bases; junction bases not matched to a gene: 5. The CDR3 is made up of 16 amino acids. The CDR3 DNA reads as TGTGCCAGCAGCGGCAGGGGGCTTACTGGGGCCAACGTCCTGACTTTC. It codes for CASSGRGLTGANVLTF.

This sequence joins TRBV7-2 and TRBJ2-7; 7 nucleotides match TRBD2. V shed 1 base, J shed 3 bases, and the junction held 9 bases outside the gene matches. This CDR3 spans 16 amino acids. Germline V gene lookup returns CDR1 SGHTA and CDR2 FQGNSA. The CDR3 here is CASSLVALAELYEQYF. CDR3 nucleotide sequence: TGTGCCAGCAGCTTAGTTGCCCTAGCGGAGCTCTACGAGCAGTACTTC.

The V and J genes are TRBV30 and TRBJ2-4; D is possibly TRBD1 (6 bases). Germline V CDR1 and CDR2: GTSNPN, SVGIG (reference sequence). Between the trimmed V and J ends, which lost 3 bases and 9 bases, there was a span of 18 bases. The CDR3 covers 14 residues. The CDR3 nucleotides read TGTGCCTGGAGCCCTGGACAGCGGACGGGCATTCAGTACTTC. Protein sequence: CAWSPGQRTGIQYF.

The gene calls are TRBV15 and TRBJ2-3, with D possibly called TRBD1 or TRBD2 (5 bases each). The CDR3 spans 13 residues. V lost 6 bases, J lost 1 base, and 8 bases lay in between. Germline V gene sequence: CDR1 LNHNV, CDR2 YYDKDF (reference sequence). The CDR3 bases are TGTGCCACCAGTGTGGGGGGCACAGATACGCAGTATTTT. Amino acids: CATSVGGTDTQYF.

The V gene is TRBV2, the J gene TRBJ1-6; TRBD1 matches 7 bases. This CDR3 has 14 residues. V was clipped by 7 bases and J by 6 bases; unmatched bases: 6. Germline loops: CDR1 SNHLY, CDR2 FYNNEI. The CDR3 sequence is CASIPGQINSPLHF. CDR3 DNA: TGTGCCAGCATCCCGGGACAGATTAATTCACCCCTCCACTTT.

This clonotype showed up just a few times. The genes are TRBV20-1 and TRBJ2-7; 14 bases map to TRBD2. V lost 4 bases and J lost 7; bases outside the gene matches: 12. Germline values: CDR1 DFQATT, CDR2 SNEGSKA (reference sequence). The CDR3 loop spans 16 amino acids. CDR3: CSATGLAGATPSEQYF. The CDR3 nucleotides read TGCAGTGCTACGGGACTAGCGGGAGCCACACCTAGTGAGCAGTACTTC.